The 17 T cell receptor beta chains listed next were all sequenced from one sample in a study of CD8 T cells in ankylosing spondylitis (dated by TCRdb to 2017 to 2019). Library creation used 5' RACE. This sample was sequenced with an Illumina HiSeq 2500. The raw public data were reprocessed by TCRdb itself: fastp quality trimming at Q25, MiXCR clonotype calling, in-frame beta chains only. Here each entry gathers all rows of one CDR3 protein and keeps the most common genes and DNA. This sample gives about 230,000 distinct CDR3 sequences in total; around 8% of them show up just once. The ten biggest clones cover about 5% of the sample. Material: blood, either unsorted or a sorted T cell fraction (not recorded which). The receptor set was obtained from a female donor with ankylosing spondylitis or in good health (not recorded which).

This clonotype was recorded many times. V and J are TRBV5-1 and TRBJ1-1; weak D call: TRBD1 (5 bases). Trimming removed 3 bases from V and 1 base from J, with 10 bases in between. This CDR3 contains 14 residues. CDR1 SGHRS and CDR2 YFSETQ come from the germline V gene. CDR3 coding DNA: TGCGCCAGCAGCTATGACGGACAGAACACTGAAGCTTTCTTT. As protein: CASSYDGQNTEAFF.

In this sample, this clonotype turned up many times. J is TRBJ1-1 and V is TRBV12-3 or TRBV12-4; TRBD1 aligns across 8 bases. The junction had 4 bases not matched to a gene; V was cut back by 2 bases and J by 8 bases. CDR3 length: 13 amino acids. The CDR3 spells CASSLQGAREAFF. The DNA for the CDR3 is TGTGCCAGCAGTTTACAGGGGGCCCGGGAAGCTTTCTTT.

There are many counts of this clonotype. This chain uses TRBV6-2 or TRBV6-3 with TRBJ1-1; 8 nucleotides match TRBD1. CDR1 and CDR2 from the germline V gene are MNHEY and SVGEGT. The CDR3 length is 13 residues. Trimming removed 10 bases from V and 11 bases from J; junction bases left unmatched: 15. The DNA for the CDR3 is TGTGCCACCTCAAGAACCGGACAGGGTGGTGCTTTCTTT. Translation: CATSRTGQGGAFF.

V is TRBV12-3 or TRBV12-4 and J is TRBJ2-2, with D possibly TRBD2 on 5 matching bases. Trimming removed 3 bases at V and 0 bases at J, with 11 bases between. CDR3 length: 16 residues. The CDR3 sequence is CASSLRGGPNTGELFF. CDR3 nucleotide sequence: TGTGCCAGCAGTTTGAGAGGCGGGCCGAACACCGGGGAGCTGTTTTTT.

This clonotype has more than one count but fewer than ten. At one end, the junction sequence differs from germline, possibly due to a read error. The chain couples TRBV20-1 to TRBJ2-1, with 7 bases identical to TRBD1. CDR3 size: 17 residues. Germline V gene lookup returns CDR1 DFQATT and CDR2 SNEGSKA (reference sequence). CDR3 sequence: CCAGHSQGLSSYNEQFF. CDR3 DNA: TGCTGTGCTGGACATTCACAGGGGTTAAGCTCCTACAATGAGCAGTTCTTC.

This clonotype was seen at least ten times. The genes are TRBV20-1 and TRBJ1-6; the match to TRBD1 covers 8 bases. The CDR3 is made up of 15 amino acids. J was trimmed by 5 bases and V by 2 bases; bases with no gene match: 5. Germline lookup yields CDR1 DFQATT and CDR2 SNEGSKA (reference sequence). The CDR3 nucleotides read TGCAGTGCTAGACCCGACAGGGGAGATAATTCACCCCTCCACTTT. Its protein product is CSARPDRGDNSPLHF.

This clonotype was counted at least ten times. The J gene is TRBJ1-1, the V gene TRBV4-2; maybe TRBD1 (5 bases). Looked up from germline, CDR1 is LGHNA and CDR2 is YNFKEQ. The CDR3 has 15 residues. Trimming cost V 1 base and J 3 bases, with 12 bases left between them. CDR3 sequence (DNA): TGTGCCAGCAGCCAAGGGGGGGGATCGGACACTGAAGCTTTCTTT. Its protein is CASSQGGGSDTEAFF.

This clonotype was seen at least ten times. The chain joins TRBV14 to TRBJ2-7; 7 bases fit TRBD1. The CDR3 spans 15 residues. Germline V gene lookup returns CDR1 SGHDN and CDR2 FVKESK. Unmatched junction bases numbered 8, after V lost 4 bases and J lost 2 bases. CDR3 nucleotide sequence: TGTGCCAGCAGCCGCCGACAGGGAGCAACCTACGAGCAGTACTTC. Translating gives CASSRRQGATYEQYF.

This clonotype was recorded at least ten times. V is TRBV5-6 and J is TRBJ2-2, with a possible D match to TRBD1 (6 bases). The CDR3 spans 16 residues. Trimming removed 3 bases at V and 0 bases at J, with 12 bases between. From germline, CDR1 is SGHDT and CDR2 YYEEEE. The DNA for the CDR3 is TGTGCCAGCAGCTACAGGGCTCCCGCGAACACCGGGGAGCTGTTTTTT. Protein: CASSYRAPANTGELFF.

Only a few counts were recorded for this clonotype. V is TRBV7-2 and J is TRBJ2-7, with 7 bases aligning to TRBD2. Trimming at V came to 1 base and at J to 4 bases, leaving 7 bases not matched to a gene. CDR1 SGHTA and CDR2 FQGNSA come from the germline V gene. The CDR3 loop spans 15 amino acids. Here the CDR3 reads CASSLVWASGYEQYF. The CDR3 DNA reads TGTGCCAGCAGCTTAGTTTGGGCTAGCGGATACGAGCAGTACTTC. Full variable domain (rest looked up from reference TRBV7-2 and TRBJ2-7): GAGVSQSPSNKVTEKGKDVELRCDPISGHTALYWYRQSLGQGLEFLIYFQGNSAPDKSGLPSDRFSAERTGGSVSTLTIQRTQQEDSAVYLCASSLVWASGYEQYFGPGTRLTVT.

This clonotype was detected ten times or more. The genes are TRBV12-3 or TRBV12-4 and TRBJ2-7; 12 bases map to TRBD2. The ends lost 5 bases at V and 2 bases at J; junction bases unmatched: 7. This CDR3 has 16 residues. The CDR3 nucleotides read TGTGCCAGCAGTCCTCTGACTAGCGGGAGCGCCTACGAGCAGTACTTC. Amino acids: CASSPLTSGSAYEQYF.

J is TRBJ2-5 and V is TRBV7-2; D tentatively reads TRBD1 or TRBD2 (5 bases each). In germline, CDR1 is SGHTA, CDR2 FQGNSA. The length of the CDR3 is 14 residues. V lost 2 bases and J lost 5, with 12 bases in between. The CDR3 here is CASSLFGTGETQYF. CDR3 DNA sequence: TGTGCCAGCAGCTTATTCGGGACGGGGGAGACCCAGTACTTC.

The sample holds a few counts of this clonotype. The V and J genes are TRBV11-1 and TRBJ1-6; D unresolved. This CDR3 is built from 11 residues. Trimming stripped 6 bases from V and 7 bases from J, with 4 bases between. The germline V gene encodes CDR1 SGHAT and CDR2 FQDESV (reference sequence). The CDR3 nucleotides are TGTGCCAGCAGTTCCAATTCACCCCTCCACTTT. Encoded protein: CASSSNSPLHF.

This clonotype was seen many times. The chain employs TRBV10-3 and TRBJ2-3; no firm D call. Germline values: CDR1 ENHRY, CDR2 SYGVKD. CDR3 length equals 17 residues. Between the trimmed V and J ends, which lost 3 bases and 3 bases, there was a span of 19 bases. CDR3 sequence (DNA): TGTGCCATCAGTGACCTCTTGGTGGGAAAAGGGACAGATACGCAGTATTTT. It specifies CAISDLLVGKGTDTQYF.

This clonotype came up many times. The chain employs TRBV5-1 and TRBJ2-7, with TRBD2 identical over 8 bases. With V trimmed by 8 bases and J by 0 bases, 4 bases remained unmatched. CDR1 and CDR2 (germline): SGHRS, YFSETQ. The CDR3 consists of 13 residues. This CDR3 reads CASGGTSSYEQYF. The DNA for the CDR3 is TGCGCCAGTGGCGGGACTAGCTCCTACGAGCAGTACTTC.

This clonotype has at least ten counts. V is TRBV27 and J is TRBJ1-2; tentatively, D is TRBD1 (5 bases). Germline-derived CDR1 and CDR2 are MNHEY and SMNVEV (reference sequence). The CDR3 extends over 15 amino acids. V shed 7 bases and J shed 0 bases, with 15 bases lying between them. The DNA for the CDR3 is TGTGCCAGCAAGGGGCACGGAAGAGCTAACTATGGCTACACCTTC. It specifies CASKGHGRANYGYTF.

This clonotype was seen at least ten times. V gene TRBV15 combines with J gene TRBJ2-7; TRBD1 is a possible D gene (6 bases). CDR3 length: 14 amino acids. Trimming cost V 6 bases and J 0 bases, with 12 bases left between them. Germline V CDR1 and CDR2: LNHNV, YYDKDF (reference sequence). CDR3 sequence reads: CATRETGSSYEQYF. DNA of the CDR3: TGTGCCACCAGGGAGACAGGTAGCTCCTACGAGCAGTACTTC.